The clone carrying this TCR beta chain has only a few counts. This specimen comes from a study of blood T cell repertoires in COVID-19. Study overall: COVID-19 samples collected from the United States, Italy and Spain covered acute and convalescent phases. The analysed material was cDNA or gDNA that came from T cells, B-cell-depleted T cells, or PBMCs.

CDR1 is MNHEY, CDR2 SMNVEV, per germline (reference sequence). The CDR3 length is 14 residues. V dropped 0 bases and J dropped 4 bases, with 9 bases sitting between them. Study processing details: Amplification from reference gene primers served as the basis for estimated nucleated cell counts. The repertoire was sequenced with immunoSEQ multiplex PCR; TCRdb's copy has only in-frame clones and lacks some. V, J and clone size were drawn from that table, and D and trimming were deduced from the DNA. The repertoire holds about 73,000 clones, approximately 80% seen once, with approximately 2.4% in the top ten.

This TCR was sampled from a man older than 75 with active or convalescent COVID-19. The source material was peripheral blood. The chain links TRBV27 to TRBJ1-2; D remains ambiguous. CDR3 sequence reads: CASSLSPVAYGYTF. The DNA of the CDR3 is TGTGCCAGCAGTTTATCCCCAGTCGCCTATGGCTACACCTTC.